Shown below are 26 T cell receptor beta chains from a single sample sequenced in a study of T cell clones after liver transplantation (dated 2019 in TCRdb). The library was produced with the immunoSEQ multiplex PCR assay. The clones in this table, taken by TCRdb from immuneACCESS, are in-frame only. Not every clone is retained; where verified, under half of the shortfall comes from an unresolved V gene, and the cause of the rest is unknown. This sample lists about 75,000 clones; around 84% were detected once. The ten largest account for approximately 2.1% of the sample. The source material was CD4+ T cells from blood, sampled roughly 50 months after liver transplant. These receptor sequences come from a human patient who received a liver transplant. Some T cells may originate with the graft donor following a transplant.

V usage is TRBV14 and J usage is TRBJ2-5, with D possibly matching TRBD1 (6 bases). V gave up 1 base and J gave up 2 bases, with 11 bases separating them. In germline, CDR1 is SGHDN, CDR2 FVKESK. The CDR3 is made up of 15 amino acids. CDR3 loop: CASSQALRGQETQYF. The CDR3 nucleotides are TGTGCCAGCAGCCAAGCTCTAAGGGGGCAAGAGACCCAGTACTTC.

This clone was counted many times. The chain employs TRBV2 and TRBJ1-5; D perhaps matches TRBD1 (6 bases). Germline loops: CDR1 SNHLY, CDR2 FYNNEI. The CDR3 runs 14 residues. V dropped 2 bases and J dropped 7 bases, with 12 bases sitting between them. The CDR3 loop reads CASSELTGGQPQHF. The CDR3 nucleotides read TGTGCCAGCAGTGAATTGACAGGAGGCCAGCCCCAGCATTTT.

The CDR3 loop is CASSQARSTPLHF. In DNA, the CDR3 is TGTGCCAGCAGCCAAGCTCGGTCGACACCCCTCCACTTT. The rearrangement uses TRBV14 and TRBJ1-6; D call uncertain. The CDR3 is 13 residues long. Looked up from germline, CDR1 is SGHDN and CDR2 is FVKESK. With 1 base removed from V and 11 bases from J, the gap between germline ends came to 9 bases. The variable domain in full, with the rest retrieved from reference TRBV14 and TRBJ1-6, is EAGVTQFPSHSVIEKGQTVTLRCDPISGHDNLYWYRRVMGKEIKFLLHFVKESKQDESGMPNNRFLAERTGGTYSTLKVQPAELEDSGVYFCASSQARSTPLHFGNGTRLTVT.

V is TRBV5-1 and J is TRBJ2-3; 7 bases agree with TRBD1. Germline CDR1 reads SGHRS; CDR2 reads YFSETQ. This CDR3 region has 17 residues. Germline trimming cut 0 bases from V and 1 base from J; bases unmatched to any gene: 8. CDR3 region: CASSLAIGGGGTDTQYF. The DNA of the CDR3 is TGCGCCAGCAGCTTGGCCATAGGGGGCGGTGGCACAGATACGCAGTATTTT.

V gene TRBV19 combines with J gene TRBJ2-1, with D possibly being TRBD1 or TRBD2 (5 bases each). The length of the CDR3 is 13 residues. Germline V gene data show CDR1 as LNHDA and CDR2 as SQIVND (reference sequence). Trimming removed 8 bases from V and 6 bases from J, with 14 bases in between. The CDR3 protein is CASEGPSRNEQFF. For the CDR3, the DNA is TGTGCCAGTGAGGGGCCTAGTCGCAATGAGCAGTTCTTC.

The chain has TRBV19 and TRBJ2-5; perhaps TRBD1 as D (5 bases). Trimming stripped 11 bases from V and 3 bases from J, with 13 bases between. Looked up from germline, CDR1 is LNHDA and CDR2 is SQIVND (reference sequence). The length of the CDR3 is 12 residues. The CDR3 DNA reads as TGTGCCGTGCGAGGCAGGGAAGAGACCCAGTACTTC. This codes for CAVRGREETQYF.

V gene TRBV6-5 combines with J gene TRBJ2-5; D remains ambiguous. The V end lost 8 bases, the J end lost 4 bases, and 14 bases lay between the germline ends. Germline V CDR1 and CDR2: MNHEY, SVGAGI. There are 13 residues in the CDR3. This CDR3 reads CASARGRGETQYF. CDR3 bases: TGTGCCAGCGCTCGAGGCCGAGGAGAGACCCAGTACTTC.

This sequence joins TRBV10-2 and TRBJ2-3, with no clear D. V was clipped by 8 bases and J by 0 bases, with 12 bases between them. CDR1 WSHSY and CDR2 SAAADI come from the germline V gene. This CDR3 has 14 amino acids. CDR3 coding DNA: TGCGCCAGCCTGGGGTATTCTAGCACAGATACGCAGTATTTT. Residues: CASLGYSSTDTQYF.

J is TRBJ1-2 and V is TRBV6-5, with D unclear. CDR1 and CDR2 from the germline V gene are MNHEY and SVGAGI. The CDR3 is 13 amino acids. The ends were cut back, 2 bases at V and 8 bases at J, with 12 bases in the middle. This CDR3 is CASSYGRELGYTF. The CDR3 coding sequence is TGTGCCAGCAGTTACGGTCGGGAGTTGGGCTACACCTTC.

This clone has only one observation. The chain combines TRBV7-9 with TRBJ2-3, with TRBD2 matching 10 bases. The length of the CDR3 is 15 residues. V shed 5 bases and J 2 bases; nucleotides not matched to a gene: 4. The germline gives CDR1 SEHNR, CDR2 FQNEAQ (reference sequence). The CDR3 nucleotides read TGTGCCAGCAGCCAGACTAGCGGGTCCACAGATACGCAGTATTTT. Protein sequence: CASSQTSGSTDTQYF.

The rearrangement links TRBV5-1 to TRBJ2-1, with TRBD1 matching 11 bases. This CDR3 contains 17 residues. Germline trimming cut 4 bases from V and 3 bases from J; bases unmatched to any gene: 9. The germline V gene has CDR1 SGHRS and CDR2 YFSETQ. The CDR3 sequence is CASSQIKGQGVYNEQFF. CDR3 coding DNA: TGCGCCAGCAGCCAGATAAAGGGACAGGGGGTCTACAATGAGCAGTTCTTC.

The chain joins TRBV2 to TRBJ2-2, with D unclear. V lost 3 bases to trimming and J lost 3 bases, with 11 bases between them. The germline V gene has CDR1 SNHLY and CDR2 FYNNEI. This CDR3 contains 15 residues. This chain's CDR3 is CASSELPPDTGELFF. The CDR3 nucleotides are TGTGCCAGCAGTGAGCTCCCTCCGGACACCGGGGAGCTGTTTTTT.

The CDR3 sequence is CAISAAGVPGGYTF. The DNA of the CDR3 is TGTGCCATCAGTGCTGCAGGGGTACCGGGTGGCTACACCTTC. The V gene is TRBV10-3, the J gene TRBJ1-2; D possibly corresponds to TRBD1 (6 bases). Trimming stripped 4 bases from V and 7 bases from J, with 16 bases between. The CDR3 is made up of 14 amino acids. Germline V gene sequence: CDR1 ENHRY, CDR2 SYGVKD.

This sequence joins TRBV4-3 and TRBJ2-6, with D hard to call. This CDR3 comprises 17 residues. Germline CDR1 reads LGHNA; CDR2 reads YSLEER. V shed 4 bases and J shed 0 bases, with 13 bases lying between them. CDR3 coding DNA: TGCGCCAGCAGCCCCCAAACGGGCGGCTCTGGGGCCAACGTCCTGACTTTC. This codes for CASSPQTGGSGANVLTF.

The CDR3 DNA follows: TGTGCCAGCAGCGTTCAGCGGGGGTCAACTGAGCAGTTCTTC. Translated: CASSVQRGSTEQFF. The genes are TRBV7-2 and TRBJ2-1, with 8 bases identical to TRBD2. Germline values: CDR1 SGHTA, CDR2 FQGNSA. This CDR3 region has 14 residues. The V and J ends lost 5 bases and 9 bases, in that order; junction bases with no gene match: 9.

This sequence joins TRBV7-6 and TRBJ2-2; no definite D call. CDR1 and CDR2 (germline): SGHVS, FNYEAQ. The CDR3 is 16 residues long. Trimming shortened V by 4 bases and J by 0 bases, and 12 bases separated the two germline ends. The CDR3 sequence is CASSSGRPSNTGELFF. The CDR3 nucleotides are TGTGCCAGCAGCTCCGGACGGCCCTCGAACACCGGGGAGCTGTTTTTT. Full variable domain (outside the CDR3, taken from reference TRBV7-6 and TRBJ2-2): GAGVSQSPRYKVTKRGQDVALRCDPISGHVSLYWYRQALGQGPEFLTYFNYEAQQDKSGLPNDRFSAERPEGSISTLTIQRTEQRDSAMYRCASSSGRPSNTGELFFGEGSRLTVL.

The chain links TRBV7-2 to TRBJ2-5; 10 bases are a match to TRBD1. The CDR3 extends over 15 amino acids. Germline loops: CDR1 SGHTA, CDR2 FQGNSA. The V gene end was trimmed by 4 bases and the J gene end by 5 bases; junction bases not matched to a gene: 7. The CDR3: CASSSDRGLGETQYF. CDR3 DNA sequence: TGTGCCAGCAGCTCCGACAGGGGGCTTGGGGAGACCCAGTACTTC.

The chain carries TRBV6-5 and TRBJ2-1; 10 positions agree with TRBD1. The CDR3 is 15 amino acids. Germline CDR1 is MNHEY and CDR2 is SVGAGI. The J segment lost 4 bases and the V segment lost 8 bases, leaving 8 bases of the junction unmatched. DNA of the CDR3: TGTGCCAGCGGGGCGCGACAGGGGGCTTACAATGAGCAGTTCTTC. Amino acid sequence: CASGARQGAYNEQFF.

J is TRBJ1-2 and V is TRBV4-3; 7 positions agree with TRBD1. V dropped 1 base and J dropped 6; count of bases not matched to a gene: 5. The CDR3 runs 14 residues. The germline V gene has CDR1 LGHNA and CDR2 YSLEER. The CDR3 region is CASSQVRQGNGYTF. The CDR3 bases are TGCGCCAGCAGCCAAGTTCGACAGGGAAATGGCTACACCTTC.

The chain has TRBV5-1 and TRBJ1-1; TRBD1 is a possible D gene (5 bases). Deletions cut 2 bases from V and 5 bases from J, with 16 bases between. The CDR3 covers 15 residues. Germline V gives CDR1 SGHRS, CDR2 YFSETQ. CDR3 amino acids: CASSLNVGGQTEAFF. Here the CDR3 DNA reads TGCGCCAGCAGCTTAAACGTCGGGGGTCAGACTGAAGCTTTCTTT.

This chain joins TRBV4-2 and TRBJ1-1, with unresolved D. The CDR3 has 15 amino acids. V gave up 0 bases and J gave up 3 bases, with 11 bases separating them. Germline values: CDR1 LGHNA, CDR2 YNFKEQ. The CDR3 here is CASSQDLGGHTEAFF. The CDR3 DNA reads TGTGCCAGCAGCCAAGATTTAGGAGGGCACACTGAAGCTTTCTTT.

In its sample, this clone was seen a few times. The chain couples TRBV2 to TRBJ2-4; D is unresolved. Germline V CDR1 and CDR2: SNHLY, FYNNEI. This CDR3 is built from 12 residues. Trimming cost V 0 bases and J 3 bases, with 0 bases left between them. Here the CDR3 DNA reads TGTGCCAGCAGTGAAGCCAAAAACATTCAGTACTTC. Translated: CASSEAKNIQYF.

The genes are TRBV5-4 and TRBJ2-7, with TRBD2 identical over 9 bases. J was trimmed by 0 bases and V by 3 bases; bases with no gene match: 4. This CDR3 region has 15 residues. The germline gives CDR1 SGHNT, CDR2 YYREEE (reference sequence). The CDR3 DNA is TGTGCCAGCAGCTCGACTAGCGGCCTCTCCTACGAGCAGTACTTC. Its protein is CASSSTSGLSYEQYF.

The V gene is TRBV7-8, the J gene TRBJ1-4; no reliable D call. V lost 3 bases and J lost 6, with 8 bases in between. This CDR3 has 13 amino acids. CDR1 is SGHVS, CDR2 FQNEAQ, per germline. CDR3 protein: CASSLRFDEKLFF. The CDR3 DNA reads TGTGCCAGCAGCTTGCGGTTCGATGAAAAACTGTTTTTT.

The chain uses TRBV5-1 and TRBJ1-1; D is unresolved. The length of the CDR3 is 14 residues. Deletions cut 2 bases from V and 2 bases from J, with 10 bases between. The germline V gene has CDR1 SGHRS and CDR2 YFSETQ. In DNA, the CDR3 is TGCGCCAGCAGCTTTAAGCCAGGAAACACTGAAGCTTTCTTT. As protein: CASSFKPGNTEAFF. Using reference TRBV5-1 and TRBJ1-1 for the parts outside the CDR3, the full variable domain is KAGVTQTPRYLIKTRGQQVTLSCSPISGHRSVSWYQQTPGQGLQFLFEYFSETQRNKGNFPGRFSGRQFSNSRSEMNVSTLELGDSALYLCASSFKPGNTEAFFGQGTRLTVV.

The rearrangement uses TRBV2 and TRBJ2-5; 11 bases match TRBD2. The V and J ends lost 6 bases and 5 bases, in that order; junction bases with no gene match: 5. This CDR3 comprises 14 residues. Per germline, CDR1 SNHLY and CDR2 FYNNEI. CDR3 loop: CASSWTSGPETQYF. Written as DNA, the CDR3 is TGTGCCAGCAGCTGGACTAGCGGGCCCGAGACCCAGTACTTC.